This T cell receptor beta chain was obtained from a study of shared clonotypes between healthy human individuals. Only CD45RO-negative cells positively selected for CCR7 counted as naive CD8 cells, so terminally differentiated effector memory CD45RA+ cells were excluded. V shed 0 bases and J shed 2 bases, with 5 bases lying between them. Germline V CDR1 and CDR2: MGHRA, YSYEKL. The CDR3 spans 13 residues. Study outcomes and limitations: Generally, naive subsets came out with larger estimated richness than memory subsets.

As regards this clone: Antigen unknown. Other DNA sequences from this sample encode an identical CDR3 as well.

An assay was performed, and its level was deep. Profiling relied on immunoSEQ multiplex PCR, and the TCRdb table lists in-frame clones only, not all of them. The table shows some 2,000,000 clones, with approximately 95% occurring only once. The rearrangement uses TRBV4-1 and TRBJ2-7; the D is unclear. The clonotype was recovered from a man younger than 35 in good health. Material for sequencing was naive CD8+ T cells sorted from blood. The CDR3 spells CASSQDLTYEQYF. CDR3 sequence (DNA): TGCGCCAGCAGCCAAGATCTAACCTACGAGCAGTACTTC.